These 8 T cell receptor beta chains originate from one sample sequenced in a study of cytomegalovirus exposure and HLA in healthy donors. PCR used 60 Vbeta primers and 13 Jbeta primers. Data came from immunoSEQ multiplex PCR; TCRdb stores just in-frame clones and leaves some out. The sample lists 100,000 to 150,000 clones; roughly four fifths were seen once. Sequences were obtained from PBMCs. Receptors originate from a middle-aged woman in good health and CMV-seronegative.

This clone has just a few counts. A junction end diverges from the germline sequence, so it may reflect a read error. This chain links TRBV4-1 with TRBJ1-1; no reliable D call. The CDR3 spans 15 residues. Germline V lookup: CDR1 MGHRA, CDR2 YSYEKL. The CDR3 is CASSQEMGTNTEAFF. The DNA for the CDR3 is TGTGCCAGCAGCCAAGAGATGGGCACGAACACTGAAGCTTTCTTT.

This rearrangement joins TRBV5-4 to TRBJ1-2; weak D call: TRBD1 (5 bases). Per germline, CDR1 SGHNT and CDR2 YYREEE (reference sequence). V shed 1 base and J shed 0 bases, with 10 bases lying between them. CDR3 length equals 15 residues. CDR3 nucleotides: TGTGCCAGCAGCTTGCAGGGTACCCCTAACTATGGCTACACCTTC. Translation gives CASSLQGTPNYGYTF.

This clone was detected only once. The chain combines TRBV7-9 with TRBJ2-5; D not resolved. Trimming pared 3 bases from V and 5 bases from J, leaving 16 bases between. The CDR3 extends over 15 amino acids. Germline-derived CDR1 and CDR2 are SEHNR and FQNEAQ (reference sequence). CDR3 loop: CASSLQRNPVETQYF. CDR3 DNA: TGTGCCAGCAGCTTGCAGCGTAACCCCGTGGAGACCCAGTACTTC.

This chain uses TRBV4-2 with TRBJ2-7, with D possibly TRBD1 on 6 matching bases. Germline-derived CDR1 and CDR2 are LGHNA and YNFKEQ. V was clipped by 4 bases and J by 4 bases, with 17 bases between them. This CDR3 spans 15 amino acids. The CDR3 nucleotides read TGTGCCAGCAGCCCCATCGTAGCAGGGGAGTACGAGCAGTACTTC. This gives the protein CASSPIVAGEYEQYF.

V gene TRBV4-1 combines with J gene TRBJ1-2, with 9 nucleotides matching TRBD1. Germline loops: CDR1 MGHRA, CDR2 YSYEKL. The CDR3 runs to 16 residues. Trimming cost V 1 base and J 4 bases; bases outside gene matches: 7. The CDR3: CASSQAGGDRAYGYTF. The CDR3 DNA sequence: TGCGCCAGCAGCCAAGCCGGAGGGGACAGGGCCTATGGCTACACCTTC.

The rearrangement links TRBV28 to TRBJ2-7; TRBD1 is a possible D gene (5 bases). Trimming cost V 4 bases and J 4 bases, with 8 bases left between them. Germline values: CDR1 MDHEN, CDR2 SYDVKM. The CDR3 is 12 amino acids. The CDR3 DNA reads as TGTGCCAGCAGTTCGGCAGGGTACGAGCAGTACTTC. This translates into CASSSAGYEQYF.

This clone was seen a handful of times. This chain uses TRBV6-5 with TRBJ1-5; 8 bases are shared with TRBD1. The germline gives CDR1 MNHEY, CDR2 SVGAGI. This CDR3 region has 15 residues. The junction had 0 bases not matched to a gene; V was cut back by 0 bases and J by 2 bases. The CDR3 DNA reads as TGTGCCAGCAGTTACTCGACAGGGGGCAATCAGCCCCAGCATTTT. This gives the protein CASSYSTGGNQPQHF.

The chain employs TRBV4-2 and TRBJ2-5; D is uncertain. The DNA end favors TRBJ2-7, so the J call may be wrong. CDR3 length equals 16 residues. In germline, CDR1 is LGHNA, CDR2 YNFKEQ. This chain's CDR3 is CASSQDLVEPSYEQYF. CDR3 in DNA: TGTGCCAGCAGCCAAGATTTAGTAGAACCCTCCTACGAGCAGTACTTC.